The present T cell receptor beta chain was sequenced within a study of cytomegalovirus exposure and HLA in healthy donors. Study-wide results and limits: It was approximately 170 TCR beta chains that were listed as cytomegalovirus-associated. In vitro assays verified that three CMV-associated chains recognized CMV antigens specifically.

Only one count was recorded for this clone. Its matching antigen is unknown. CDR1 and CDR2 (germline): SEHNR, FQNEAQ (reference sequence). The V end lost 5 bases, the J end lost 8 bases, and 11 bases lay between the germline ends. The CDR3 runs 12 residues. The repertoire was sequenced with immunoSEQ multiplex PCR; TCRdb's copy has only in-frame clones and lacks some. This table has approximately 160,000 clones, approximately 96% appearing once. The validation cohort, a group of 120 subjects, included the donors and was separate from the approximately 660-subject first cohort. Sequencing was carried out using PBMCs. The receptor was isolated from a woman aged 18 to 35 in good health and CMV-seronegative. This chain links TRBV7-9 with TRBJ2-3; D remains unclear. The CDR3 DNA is TGTGCCAGCAGCCCTGCTCGCGGTACGCAGTATTTT. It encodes CASSPARGTQYF.